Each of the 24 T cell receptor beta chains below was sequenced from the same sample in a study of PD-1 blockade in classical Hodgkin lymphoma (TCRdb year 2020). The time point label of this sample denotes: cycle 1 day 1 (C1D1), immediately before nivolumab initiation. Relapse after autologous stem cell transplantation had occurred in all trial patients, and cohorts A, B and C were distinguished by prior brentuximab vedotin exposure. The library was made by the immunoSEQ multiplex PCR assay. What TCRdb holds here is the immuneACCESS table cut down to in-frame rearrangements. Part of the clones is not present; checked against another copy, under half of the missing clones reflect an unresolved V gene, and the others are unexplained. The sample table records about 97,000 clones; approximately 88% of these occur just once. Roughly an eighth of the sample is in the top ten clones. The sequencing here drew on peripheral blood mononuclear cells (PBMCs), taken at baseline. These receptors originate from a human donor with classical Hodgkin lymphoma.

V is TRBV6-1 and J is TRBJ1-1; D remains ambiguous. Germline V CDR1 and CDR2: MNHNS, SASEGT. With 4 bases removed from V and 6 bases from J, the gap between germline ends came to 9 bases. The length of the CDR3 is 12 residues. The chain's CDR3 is CASSGLIAEAFF. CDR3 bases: TGTGCCAGCAGTGGGTTAATCGCTGAAGCTTTCTTT.

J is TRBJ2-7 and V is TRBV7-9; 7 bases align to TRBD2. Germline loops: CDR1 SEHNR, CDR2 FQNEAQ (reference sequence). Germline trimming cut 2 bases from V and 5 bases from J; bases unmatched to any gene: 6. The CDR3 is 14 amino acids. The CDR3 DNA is TGTGCCAGCAGCTTATCGGCGGGAGTCGACGAGCAGTACTTC. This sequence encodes CASSLSAGVDEQYF.

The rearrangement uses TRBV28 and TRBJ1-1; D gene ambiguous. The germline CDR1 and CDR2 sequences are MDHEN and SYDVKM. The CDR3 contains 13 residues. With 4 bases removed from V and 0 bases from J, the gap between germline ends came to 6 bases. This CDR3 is CASSSLMNTEAFF. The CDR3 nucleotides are TGTGCCAGCAGTTCTTTAATGAACACTGAAGCTTTCTTT.

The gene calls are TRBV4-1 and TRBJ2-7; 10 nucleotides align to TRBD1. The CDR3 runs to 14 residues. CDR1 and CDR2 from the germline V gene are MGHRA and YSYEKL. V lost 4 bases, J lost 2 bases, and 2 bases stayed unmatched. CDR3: CASSRGQGPYEQYF. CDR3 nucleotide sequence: TGCGCCAGCAGCCGGGGACAGGGGCCCTACGAGCAGTACTTC.

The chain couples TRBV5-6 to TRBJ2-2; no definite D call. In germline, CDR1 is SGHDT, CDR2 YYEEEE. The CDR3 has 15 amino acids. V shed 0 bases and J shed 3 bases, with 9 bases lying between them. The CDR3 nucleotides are TGTGCCAGCAGCTTGGGTGCTAGGCACACCGGGGAGCTGTTTTTT. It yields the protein CASSLGARHTGELFF.

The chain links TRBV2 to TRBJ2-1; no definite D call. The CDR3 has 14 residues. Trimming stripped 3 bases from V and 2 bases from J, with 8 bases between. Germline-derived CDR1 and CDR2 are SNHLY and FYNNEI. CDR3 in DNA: TGTGCCAGCAGTGAGAGCGCCCCCTACAATGAGCAGTTCTTC. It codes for CASSESAPYNEQFF.

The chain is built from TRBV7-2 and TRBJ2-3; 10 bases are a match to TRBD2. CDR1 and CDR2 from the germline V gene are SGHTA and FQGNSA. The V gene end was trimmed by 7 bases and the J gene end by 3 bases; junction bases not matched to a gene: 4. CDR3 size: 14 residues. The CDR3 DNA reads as TGTGCCAGCACCCGGACTAGCGGTACAGATACGCAGTATTTT. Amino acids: CASTRTSGTDTQYF.

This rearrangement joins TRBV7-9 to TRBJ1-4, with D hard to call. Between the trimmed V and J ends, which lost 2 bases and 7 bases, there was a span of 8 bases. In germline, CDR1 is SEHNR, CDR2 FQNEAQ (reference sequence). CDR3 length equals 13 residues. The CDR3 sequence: CASSLRNSEKLFF. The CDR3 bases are TGTGCCAGCAGCTTACGAAACAGTGAAAAACTGTTTTTT.

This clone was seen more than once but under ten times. The CDR3 coding sequence is TGTGCCAGCAGTTCACTAGAAGGGGGTAACTATGGCTACACCTTC. Translation: CASSSLEGGNYGYTF. V and J are TRBV27 and TRBJ1-2; possibly TRBD1 for D (6 bases). V lost 4 bases and J lost 1, with 13 bases in between. The germline gives CDR1 MNHEY, CDR2 SMNVEV (reference sequence). The CDR3 totals 15 residues.

CDR3 protein: CASSLEASGSPYGYTF. In DNA, the CDR3 is TGCGCCAGCAGCTTGGAGGCTTCAGGGTCCCCCTATGGCTACACCTTC. The rearrangement joins TRBV5-1 to TRBJ1-2; a weak D match, TRBD1 (5 bases). CDR3 length equals 16 residues. Trimming shortened V by 0 bases and J by 4 bases, and 16 bases separated the two germline ends. The V gene's germline CDR1 is SGHRS and CDR2 YFSETQ.

The CDR3 is CASNLGGTGLYEQYF. CDR3 sequence (DNA): TGTGCCAGCAATTTGGGCGGGACAGGGCTCTACGAGCAGTACTTC. The gene calls are TRBV28 and TRBJ2-7; 9 bases map to TRBD1. Germline CDR1 and CDR2: MDHEN and SYDVKM. Germline trimming cut 7 bases from V and 3 bases from J; bases unmatched to any gene: 10. This CDR3 contains 15 residues.

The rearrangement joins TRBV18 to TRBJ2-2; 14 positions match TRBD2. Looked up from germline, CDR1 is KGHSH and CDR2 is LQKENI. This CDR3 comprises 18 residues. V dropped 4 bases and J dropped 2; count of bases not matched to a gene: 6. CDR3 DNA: TGTGCCAGCTCACAACGGACTAGCGGGAGGAGCAACACCGGGGAGCTGTTTTTT. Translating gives CASSQRTSGRSNTGELFF.

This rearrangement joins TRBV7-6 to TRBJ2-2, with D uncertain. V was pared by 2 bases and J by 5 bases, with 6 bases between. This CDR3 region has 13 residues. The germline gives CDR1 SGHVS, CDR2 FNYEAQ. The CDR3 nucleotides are TGTGCCAGCAGCTTATATGAGACCGGGGAGCTGTTTTTT. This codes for CASSLYETGELFF.

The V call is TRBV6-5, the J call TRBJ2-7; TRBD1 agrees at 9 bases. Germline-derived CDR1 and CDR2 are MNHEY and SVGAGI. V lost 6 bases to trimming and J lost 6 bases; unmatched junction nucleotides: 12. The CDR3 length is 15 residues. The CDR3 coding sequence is TGTGCCAGCAGCCCCTACGGGACAGGGCTGGGCGAGCAGTACTTC. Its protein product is CASSPYGTGLGEQYF.

The CDR3: CASRQGDGYTF. The CDR3 DNA follows: TGTGCCAGCAGACAAGGGGATGGCTACACCTTC. This chain uses TRBV21-1 with TRBJ1-2; the DNA was not used to check the table's D call, TRBD1. TRBV21-1 is annotated as a pseudogene. The CDR3 is 11 amino acids.

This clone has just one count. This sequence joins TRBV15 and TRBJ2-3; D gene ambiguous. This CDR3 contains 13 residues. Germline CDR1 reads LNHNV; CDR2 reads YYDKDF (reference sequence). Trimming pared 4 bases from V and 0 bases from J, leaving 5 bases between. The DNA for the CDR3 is TGTGCCACCAGCAAGGGTAGCACAGATACGCAGTATTTT. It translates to CATSKGSTDTQYF. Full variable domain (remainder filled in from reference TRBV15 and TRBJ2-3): DAMVIQNPRYQVTQFGKPVTLSCSQTLNHNVMYWYQQKSSQAPKLLFHYYDKDFNNEADTPDNFQSRRPNTSFCFLDIRSPGLGDTAMYLCATSKGSTDTQYFGPGTRLTVL.

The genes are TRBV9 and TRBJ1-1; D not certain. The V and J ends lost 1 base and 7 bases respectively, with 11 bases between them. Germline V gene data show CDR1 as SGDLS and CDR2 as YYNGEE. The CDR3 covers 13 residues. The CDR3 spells CASSVTATGEAFF. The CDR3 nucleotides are TGTGCCAGCAGCGTAACTGCTACTGGTGAAGCTTTCTTT.

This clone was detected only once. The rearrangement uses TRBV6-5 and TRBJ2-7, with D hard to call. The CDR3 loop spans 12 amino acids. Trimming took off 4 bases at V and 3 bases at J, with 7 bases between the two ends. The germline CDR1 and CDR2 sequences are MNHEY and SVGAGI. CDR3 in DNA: TGTGCCAGCAGTTCACCAATCTACGAGCAGTACTTC. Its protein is CASSSPIYEQYF.

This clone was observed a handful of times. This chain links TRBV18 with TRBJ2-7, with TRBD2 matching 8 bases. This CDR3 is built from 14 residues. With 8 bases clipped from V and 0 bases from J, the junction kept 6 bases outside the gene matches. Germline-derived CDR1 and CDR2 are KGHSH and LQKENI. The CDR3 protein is CASRSGGDSYEQYF. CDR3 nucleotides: TGTGCCAGCCGTTCGGGGGGGGACTCCTACGAGCAGTACTTC.

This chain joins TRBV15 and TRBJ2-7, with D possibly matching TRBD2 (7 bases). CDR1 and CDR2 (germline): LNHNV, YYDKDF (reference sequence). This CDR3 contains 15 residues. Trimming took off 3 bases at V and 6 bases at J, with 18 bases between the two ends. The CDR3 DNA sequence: TGTGCCACCAGCAGGGGGTCGGGCGGGGGCGCCGAGCAGTACTTC. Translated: CATSRGSGGGAEQYF.

DNA of the CDR3: TGTGCCAGCAGTCGATTGACAGGGGGCCTAGATACGCAGTATTTT. Protein sequence: CASSRLTGGLDTQYF. The J gene is TRBJ2-3, the V gene TRBV7-7; TRBD1 matches 10 bases. Trimming took 6 bases from V and 5 from J; bases not matched to a gene: 8. CDR1 and CDR2 (germline): SSHAT, FNYEAQ (reference sequence). The CDR3 consists of 15 residues.

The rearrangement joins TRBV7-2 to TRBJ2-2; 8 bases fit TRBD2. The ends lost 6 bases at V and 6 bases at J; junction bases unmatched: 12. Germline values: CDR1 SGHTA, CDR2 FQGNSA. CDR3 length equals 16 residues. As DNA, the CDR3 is TGTGCCAGCAGGCTGCACCCAAGCGGGAGCTCCGGGGAGCTGTTTTTT. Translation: CASRLHPSGSSGELFF.

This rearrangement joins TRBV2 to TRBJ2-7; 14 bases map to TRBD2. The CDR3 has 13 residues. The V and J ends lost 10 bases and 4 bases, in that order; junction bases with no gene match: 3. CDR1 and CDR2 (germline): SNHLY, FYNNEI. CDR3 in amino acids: CAKGTSGSYEQYF. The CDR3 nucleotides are TGTGCCAAGGGGACTAGCGGGAGTTACGAGCAGTACTTC.

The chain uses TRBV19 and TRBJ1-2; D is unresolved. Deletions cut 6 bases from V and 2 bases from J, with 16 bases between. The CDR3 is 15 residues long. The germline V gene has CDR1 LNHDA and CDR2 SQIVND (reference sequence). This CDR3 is CASSPGRSLNYGYTF. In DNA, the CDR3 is TGTGCCAGTAGCCCTGGGAGGTCCCTCAACTATGGCTACACCTTC.